Shown below are 19 T cell receptor beta chains from a single sample sequenced in a study of PD-L1 blockade in urothelial cancer. This table comes from immunoSEQ multiplex PCR, and its TCRdb copy is limited to in-frame clones, with some not included. Of fewer than 65,000 clones in the sample, around 84% were seen once. Indicated time point: pretreatment peripheral blood. The sequences come from PBMCs, collected around atezolizumab (anti-PD-L1) treatment. These receptors were taken from a man between 65 and 85 years old with urothelial cancer.

The rearrangement joins TRBV19 to TRBJ2-2; TRBD2 might be the D (5 bases). From germline, CDR1 is LNHDA and CDR2 SQIVND (reference sequence). V shed 3 bases and J shed 1 base, with 9 bases lying between them. This CDR3 has 15 amino acids. The CDR3 spells CASSMPSLNTGELFF. CDR3 sequence (DNA): TGTGCCAGTAGTATGCCTAGCTTGAACACCGGGGAGCTGTTTTTT. Full variable domain (rest looked up from reference TRBV19 and TRBJ2-2): DGGITQSPKYLFRKEGQNVTLSCEQNLNHDAMYWYRQDPGQGLRLIYYSQIVNDFQKGDIAEGYSVSREKKESFPLTVTSAQKNPTAFYLCASSMPSLNTGELFFGEGSRLTVL.

There are a few counts of this clone. The chain couples TRBV30 to TRBJ1-3; D gene uncertain. Trimming shortened V by 4 bases and J by 4 bases, and 8 bases separated the two germline ends. CDR1 is GTSNPN, CDR2 SVGIG, per germline (reference sequence). The CDR3 is 12 amino acids. In nucleotides, the CDR3 is TGTGCCTGGACTTCTTCGGGAAACACCATATATTTT. This codes for CAWTSSGNTIYF.

This clone has a handful of counts. The J gene is TRBJ1-2, the V gene TRBV5-4, with D possibly matching TRBD1 (5 bases). The CDR3 is made up of 13 amino acids. V was trimmed by 4 bases and J by 2 bases, leaving 9 bases between them. Germline CDR1 reads SGHNT; CDR2 reads YYREEE (reference sequence). The CDR3 loop reads CASSPDTNYGYTF. Here the CDR3 DNA reads TGTGCCAGCAGCCCGGACACAAACTATGGCTACACCTTC.

The chain employs TRBV7-9 and TRBJ2-1; 8 positions match TRBD2. The CDR3 is 13 amino acids. V lost 5 bases and J lost 7; bases outside the gene matches: 4. Germline V gives CDR1 SEHNR, CDR2 FQNEAQ (reference sequence). CDR3 bases: TGTGCCAGCAGCAAATCGGGGGGGAATGAGCAGTTCTTC. It codes for CASSKSGGNEQFF.

This chain joins TRBV4-3 and TRBJ2-7; 9 bases are a match to TRBD2. V dropped 2 bases and J dropped 2; count of bases not matched to a gene: 4. The germline V gene has CDR1 LGHNA and CDR2 YSLEER. The CDR3 covers 15 residues. As DNA, the CDR3 is TGCGCCAGCAGCCAACGGACTAGCGCCGCCTACGAGCAGTACTTC. Its protein is CASSQRTSAAYEQYF.

This chain connects TRBV28 to TRBJ2-1, with 9 bases lining up with TRBD2. The CDR3 sequence is 14 residues long. J lost 6 bases, V lost 6 bases, and 6 bases had no gene match. Looked up from germline, CDR1 is MDHEN and CDR2 is SYDVKM. CDR3 loop: CASSGWREGNEQFF. The CDR3 DNA reads as TGTGCCAGCAGCGGTTGGCGGGAGGGCAATGAGCAGTTCTTC.

This clone was observed a few times. The genes are TRBV28 and TRBJ2-1; tentatively, D is TRBD1 (5 bases). The germline CDR1 and CDR2 sequences are MDHEN and SYDVKM. V was shortened by 2 bases and J by 6 bases, with 20 bases between the two germline ends. This CDR3 comprises 17 residues. This CDR3 reads CASSLLVGQGSSNEQFF. The CDR3 bases are TGTGCCAGCAGTTTACTAGTAGGGCAGGGAAGCTCCAATGAGCAGTTCTTC.

The chain couples TRBV11-3 to TRBJ2-7; possibly TRBD1 for D (5 bases). The CDR3 has 14 residues. Looked up from germline, CDR1 is SGHNT and CDR2 is YENEEA. V was trimmed by 1 base and J by 5 bases, leaving 12 bases between them. The DNA for the CDR3 is TGTGCCAGCAGCTTAGGTCCAGGGAACCACGAGCAGTACTTC. This gives the protein CASSLGPGNHEQYF.

V is TRBV4-1 and J is TRBJ2-3; maybe TRBD1 (6 bases). Germline-derived CDR1 and CDR2 are MGHRA and YSYEKL. Trimming left V 3 bases short and J 3 bases short, with 16 bases between. The CDR3 sequence is 16 residues long. The CDR3 loop reads CASSQQTGYSTDTQYF. CDR3 in DNA: TGCGCCAGCAGCCAGCAAACAGGGTATTCTACAGATACGCAGTATTTT.

The chain is built from TRBV7-9 and TRBJ1-1; D unclear. CDR1 and CDR2 (germline): SEHNR, FQNEAQ (reference sequence). V was trimmed by 1 base and J by 5 bases, leaving 11 bases between them. This CDR3 is built from 14 residues. CDR3 loop: CASSLGQMVTEAFF. The CDR3 DNA reads TGTGCCAGCAGCTTAGGTCAGATGGTAACTGAAGCTTTCTTT.

The rearrangement uses TRBV30 and TRBJ1-4; the D gene is possibly TRBD1 (5 bases). The CDR3 has 13 amino acids. Germline CDR1 reads GTSNPN; CDR2 reads SVGIG (reference sequence). The V gene lost 5 bases and the J gene lost 8 bases, with 15 bases spanning the gap. The CDR3 loop reads CAWQGGPSEKLFF. In nucleotides, the CDR3 is TGTGCCTGGCAGGGAGGCCCTAGCGAAAAACTGTTTTTT.

V is TRBV7-3 and J is TRBJ2-7, with D maybe TRBD1 (7 bases). Trimming removed 5 bases at V and 5 bases at J, with 19 bases between. The CDR3 contains 15 residues. Germline V gives CDR1 SGHTA, CDR2 FQGTGA. This CDR3 reads CASSASAGGGHEQYF. In nucleotides, the CDR3 is TGTGCCAGCAGCGCCTCCGCAGGGGGAGGCCACGAGCAGTACTTC.

The V and J genes are TRBV28 and TRBJ1-1; 12 nucleotides line up with TRBD1. This CDR3 has 17 residues. The junction had 10 bases not matched to a gene; V was cut back by 3 bases and J by 5 bases. Germline CDR1 MDHEN, CDR2 SYDVKM. CDR3 coding DNA: TGTGCCAGCAGTTTGATTACCGGGACAGGGGGCAAAACTGAAGCTTTCTTT. Translation: CASSLITGTGGKTEAFF.

The chain joins TRBV7-9 to TRBJ1-1; D possibly corresponds to TRBD1 (5 bases). The V end lost 5 bases, the J end lost 0 bases, and 13 bases lay between the germline ends. Germline CDR1 SEHNR, CDR2 FQNEAQ (reference sequence). There are 15 residues in the CDR3. The CDR3 here is CASSRGGTMNTEAFF. The CDR3 DNA reads as TGTGCCAGCAGCCGCGGCGGGACGATGAACACTGAAGCTTTCTTT.

J is TRBJ2-7 and V is TRBV11-2, with TRBD1 identical over 9 bases. Trimming at V came to 5 bases and at J to 5 bases, leaving 7 bases not matched to a gene. In germline, CDR1 is SGHAT, CDR2 FQNNGV. CDR3 length equals 14 residues. CDR3 sequence reads: CASSPNRGRHEQYF. The CDR3 DNA sequence: TGTGCCAGCAGCCCAAACAGGGGGCGGCACGAGCAGTACTTC.

The chain joins TRBV7-3 to TRBJ2-6, with a possible D match to TRBD2 (6 bases). V lost 5 bases and J 0 bases, leaving 17 bases between the germline ends. The CDR3 covers 18 residues. Germline CDR1 SGHTA, CDR2 FQGTGA. This chain's CDR3 is CASSPAGPGPSGANVLTF. CDR3 in DNA: TGTGCCAGCAGCCCGGCGGGGCCAGGACCCTCTGGGGCCAACGTCCTGACTTTC.

The genes are TRBV23-1 and TRBJ2-7; perhaps TRBD1 as D (5 bases). TRBV23-1 is an ORF; its function is uncertain. Trimming pared 8 bases from V and 3 bases from J, leaving 20 bases between. The CDR3 consists of 15 residues. CDR3 DNA sequence: TGCGCCAGCCTTCCGTGGGTAAGGGGTTACTACGAGCAGTACTTC. This encodes CASLPWVRGYYEQYF.

The chain has TRBV5-5 and TRBJ1-2; 9 bases map to TRBD1. This CDR3 is built from 15 residues. Germline CDR1 SGHKS, CDR2 YYEKEE (reference sequence). Losses at the gene ends were 0 bases for V and 5 bases for J; bases not matched to a gene: 5. CDR3 loop: CASSLETGGGYGYTF. The CDR3 region has the DNA TGTGCCAGCAGCTTGGAGACAGGGGGAGGGTATGGCTACACCTTC.

The CDR3 here is CASSPDRGQGMNTEAFF. CDR3 DNA sequence: TGTGCCAGCAGCCCAGACAGGGGGCAGGGAATGAACACTGAAGCTTTCTTT. The V and J genes are TRBV14 and TRBJ1-1, with 10 bases identical to TRBD1. The CDR3 loop spans 17 amino acids. In germline, CDR1 is SGHDN, CDR2 FVKESK. Trimming cost V 4 bases and J 0 bases; bases outside gene matches: 8.